This is a list of T cell receptor beta chains from one sample in a study of cytomegalovirus exposure and HLA in healthy donors. This table comes from immunoSEQ multiplex PCR, and its TCRdb copy is limited to in-frame clones, with some not included. Here the sample spans about 150,000 clones, over 80% being singletons. Source material: PBMCs. The origin of the receptors is a woman between 25 and 40 years old in good health and CMV-seropositive. Both conserved end residues are trimmed from each CDR3.

v_call,j_call,cdr3_aa
TRBV29-1,TRBJ2-5,SVDRLAETQY
TRBV9,TRBJ2-1,ASSAYRATYNEQF
TRBV14,TRBJ2-3,ASSQGAGGSSDTQY
TRBV7-6,TRBJ2-3,ASSPNWGGQGQDTQY
TRBV29-1,TRBJ2-7,STEGVGTSGSYEQY
TRBV6-4,TRBJ2-7,ASSGVSGGEQY
TRBV7-9,TRBJ1-1,ASSLVFSGNTEAF
TRBV5-4,TRBJ2-1,ASKGASGIYNEQF
TRBV27,TRBJ2-2,ASSHRRNTGELF
TRBV25-1,TRBJ2-3,ASSPQDRAADTQY
TRBV27,TRBJ1-4,ASSIGGQKLF
TRBV6-5,TRBJ1-1,ASSYGEQGARTEAF
TRBV13,TRBJ2-1,ASNRDRGGNEQF
TRBV5-5,TRBJ2-2,ASSLGYGNTGELF
TRBV13,TRBJ2-4,ASSRTLNPPSAKNIQY
TRBV5-1,TRBJ2-5,ASSFRVQETQY
TRBV5-1,TRBJ2-7,ASSRDSAYEQY
TRBV4-1,TRBJ1-5,ASSLHTGTGNNQPQH
TRBV18,TRBJ1-6,ASSPDRKNSPLH
TRBV27,TRBJ2-7,ASSLMASGRVHEQY
TRBV2,TRBJ1-2,ASSTLGGGDGYT
TRBV7-9,TRBJ2-3,ASSSSLDTQY
TRBV15,TRBJ2-2,ATSGQGAGELF
TRBV29-1,TRBJ2-1,SVVGLADNEQF
TRBV6-6,TRBJ2-2,ASRQAATGELF
TRBV28,TRBJ1-5,ASSSADSNQPQH
TRBV7-9,TRBJ2-1,ASSSPGLVTHEQF
TRBV27,TRBJ2-6,ASSSGTDILSGANVLT